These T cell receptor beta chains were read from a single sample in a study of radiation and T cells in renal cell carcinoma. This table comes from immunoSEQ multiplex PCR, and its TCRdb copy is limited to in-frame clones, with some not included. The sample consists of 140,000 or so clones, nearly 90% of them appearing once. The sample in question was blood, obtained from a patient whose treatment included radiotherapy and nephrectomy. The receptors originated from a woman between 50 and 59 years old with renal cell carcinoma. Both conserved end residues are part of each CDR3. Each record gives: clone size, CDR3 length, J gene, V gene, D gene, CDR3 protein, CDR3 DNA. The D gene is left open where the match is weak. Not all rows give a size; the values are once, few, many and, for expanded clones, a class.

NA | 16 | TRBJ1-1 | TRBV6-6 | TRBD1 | CASSPRQGRRNTEAFF | TGTGCCAGCAGTCCGCGACAGGGGCGACGTAACACTGAAGCTTTCTTT
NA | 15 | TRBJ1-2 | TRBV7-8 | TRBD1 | CASSFGQGRSFGYTF | TGTGCCAGCAGCTTCGGACAGGGAAGAAGCTTTGGCTACACCTTC
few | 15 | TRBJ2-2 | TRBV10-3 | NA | CAISEDTPNTGELFF | TGTGCCATCAGTGAGGATACTCCGAACACCGGGGAGCTGTTTTTT
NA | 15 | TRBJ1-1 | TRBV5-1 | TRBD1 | CASSVGDSGNTEAFF | TGCGCCAGCAGCGTGGGGGACAGTGGGAACACTGAAGCTTTCTTT
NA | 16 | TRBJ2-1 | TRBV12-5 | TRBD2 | CASGSSGGVPYNEQFF | TGTGCTAGTGGTTCCTCGGGAGGGGTCCCCTACAATGAGCAGTTCTTC
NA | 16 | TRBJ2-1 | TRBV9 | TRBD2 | CASSAPGTSWANEQFF | TGTGCCAGCAGCGCCCCCGGGACTAGCTGGGCGAATGAGCAGTTCTTC
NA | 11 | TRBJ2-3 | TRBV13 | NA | CASSHEDTQYF | TGTGCCAGCAGCCACGAAGATACGCAGTATTTT
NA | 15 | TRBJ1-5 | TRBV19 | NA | CASSISGGGNQPQHF | TGTGCCAGTAGTATAAGCGGGGGCGGCAATCAGCCCCAGCATTTT
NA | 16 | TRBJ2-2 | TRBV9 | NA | CASSPAPPEEAGELFF | TGTGCCAGCAGTCCCGCCCCTCCCGAGGAAGCCGGGGAGCTGTTTTTT
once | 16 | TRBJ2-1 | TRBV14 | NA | CASSLGWRGVNNEQFF | TGTGCCAGCAGCCTCGGGTGGAGGGGTGTCAACAATGAGCAGTTCTTC
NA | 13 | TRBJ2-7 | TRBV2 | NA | CASRIDRSGRKYF | TGTGCCAGCAGGATCGACAGGTCCGGTCGTAAGTACTTC
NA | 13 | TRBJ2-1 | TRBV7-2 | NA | CASSLIQGIEQFF | TGTGCCAGCAGCTTAATACAGGGAATTGAGCAGTTCTTC
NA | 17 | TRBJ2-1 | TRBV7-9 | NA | CASSLGMAPRSYNEQFF | TGTGCCAGCAGCTTAGGAATGGCACCCCGATCATACAATGAGCAGTTCTTC
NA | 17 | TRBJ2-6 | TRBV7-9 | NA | CASSLPGRTSGANVLTF | TGTGCCAGCAGCTTGCCGGGACGGACATCTGGGGCCAACGTCCTGACTTTC
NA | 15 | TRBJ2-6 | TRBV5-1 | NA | CASRGQGTGANVLTF | TGCGCCAGCAGAGGGCAGGGGACTGGGGCCAACGTCCTGACTTTC
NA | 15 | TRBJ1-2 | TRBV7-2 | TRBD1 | CASSSQPQPGQGYTF | TGTGCCAGCAGCTCCCAACCCCAACCGGGACAGGGGTACACCTTC
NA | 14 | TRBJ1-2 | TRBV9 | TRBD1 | CASSETGENYGYTF | TGTGCCAGCAGCGAAACAGGGGAAAACTATGGCTACACCTTC
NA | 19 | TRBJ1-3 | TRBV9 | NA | CASSVEGRAQGSSGNTIYF | TGTGCCAGCAGCGTAGAGGGAAGGGCCCAAGGAAGCTCTGGAAACACCATATATTTT
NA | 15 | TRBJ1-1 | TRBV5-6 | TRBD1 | CASSLAATGVRGAFF | TGTGCCAGCAGCTTGGCTGCGACAGGGGTCCGTGGGGCTTTCTTT
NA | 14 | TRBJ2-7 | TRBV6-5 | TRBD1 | CASSNRGKRSEQYF | TGTGCCAGCAGTAACAGGGGAAAAAGGAGCGAGCAGTACTTC
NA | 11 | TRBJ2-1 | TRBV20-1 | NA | CSASQGFEQFF | TGCAGTGCTAGCCAGGGATTTGAGCAGTTCTTC
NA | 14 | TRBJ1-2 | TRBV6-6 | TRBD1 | CASRDTGGNGGYTF | TGTGCCAGCAGAGACACAGGGGGGAATGGTGGCTACACCTTC
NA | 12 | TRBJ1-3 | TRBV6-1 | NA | CATWSSGNTIYF | TGTGCCACCTGGAGTTCTGGAAACACCATATATTTT
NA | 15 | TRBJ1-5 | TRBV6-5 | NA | CASSYSRRNNQPQHF | TGTGCCAGCAGTTACTCGAGAAGGAACAATCAGCCCCAGCATTTT
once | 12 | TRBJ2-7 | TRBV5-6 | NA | CASSSTRGEQYF | TGTGCCAGCAGCTCGACGCGGGGCGAGCAGTACTTC
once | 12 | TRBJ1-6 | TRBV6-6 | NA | CASSYRGGPLHF | TGTGCCAGCAGTTACCGAGGCGGCCCACTCCACTTT
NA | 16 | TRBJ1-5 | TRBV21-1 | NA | CASSSGAPHGNQPQHF | TGTGCCAGCAGTTCAGGGGCCCCCCATGGTAATCAGCCCCAGCATTTT
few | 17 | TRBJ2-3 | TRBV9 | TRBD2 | CASSVGASGGRTDTQYF | TGTGCCAGCAGCGTAGGGGCTAGCGGGGGCCGCACAGATACGCAGTATTTT